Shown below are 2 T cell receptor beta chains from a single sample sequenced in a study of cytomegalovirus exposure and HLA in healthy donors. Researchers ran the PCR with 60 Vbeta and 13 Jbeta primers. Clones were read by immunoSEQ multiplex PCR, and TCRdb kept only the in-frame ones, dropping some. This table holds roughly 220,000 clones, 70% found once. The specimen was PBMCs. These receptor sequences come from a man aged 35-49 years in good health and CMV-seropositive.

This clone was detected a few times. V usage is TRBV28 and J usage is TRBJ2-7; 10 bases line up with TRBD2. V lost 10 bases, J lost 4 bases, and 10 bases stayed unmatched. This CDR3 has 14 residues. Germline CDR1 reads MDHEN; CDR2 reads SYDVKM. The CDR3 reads CATLPGLALYEQYF. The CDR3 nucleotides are TGTGCCACTCTACCGGGACTAGCGCTGTACGAGCAGTACTTC. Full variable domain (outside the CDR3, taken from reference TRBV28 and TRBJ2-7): DVKVTQSSRYLVKRTGEKVFLECVQDMDHENMFWYRQDPGLGLRLIYFSYDVKMKEKGDIPEGYSVSREKKERFSLILESASTNQTSMYLCATLPGLALYEQYFGPGTRLTVT.

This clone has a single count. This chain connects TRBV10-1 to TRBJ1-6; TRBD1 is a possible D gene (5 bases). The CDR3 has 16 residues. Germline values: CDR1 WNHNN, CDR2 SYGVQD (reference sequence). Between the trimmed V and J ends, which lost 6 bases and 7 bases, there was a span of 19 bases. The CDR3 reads CASRGMGRSENSPLHF. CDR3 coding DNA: TGCGCCAGCAGGGGCATGGGGCGAAGTGAGAATTCACCCCTCCACTTT.